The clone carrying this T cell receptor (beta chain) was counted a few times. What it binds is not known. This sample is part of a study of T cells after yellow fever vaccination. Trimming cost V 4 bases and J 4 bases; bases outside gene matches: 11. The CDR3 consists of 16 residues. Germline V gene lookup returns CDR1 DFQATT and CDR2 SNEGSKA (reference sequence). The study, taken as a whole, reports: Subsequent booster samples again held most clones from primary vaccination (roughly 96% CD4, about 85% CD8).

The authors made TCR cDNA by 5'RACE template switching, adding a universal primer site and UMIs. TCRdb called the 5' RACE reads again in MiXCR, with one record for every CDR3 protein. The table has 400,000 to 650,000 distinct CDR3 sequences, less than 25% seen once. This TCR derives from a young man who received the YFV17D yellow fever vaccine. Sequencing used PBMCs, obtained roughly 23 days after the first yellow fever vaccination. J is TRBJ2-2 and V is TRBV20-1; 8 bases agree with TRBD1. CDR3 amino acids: CSAINLDRGSTGELFF. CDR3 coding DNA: TGCAGTGCTATCAACCTTGACAGGGGTTCCACCGGGGAGCTGTTTTTT.